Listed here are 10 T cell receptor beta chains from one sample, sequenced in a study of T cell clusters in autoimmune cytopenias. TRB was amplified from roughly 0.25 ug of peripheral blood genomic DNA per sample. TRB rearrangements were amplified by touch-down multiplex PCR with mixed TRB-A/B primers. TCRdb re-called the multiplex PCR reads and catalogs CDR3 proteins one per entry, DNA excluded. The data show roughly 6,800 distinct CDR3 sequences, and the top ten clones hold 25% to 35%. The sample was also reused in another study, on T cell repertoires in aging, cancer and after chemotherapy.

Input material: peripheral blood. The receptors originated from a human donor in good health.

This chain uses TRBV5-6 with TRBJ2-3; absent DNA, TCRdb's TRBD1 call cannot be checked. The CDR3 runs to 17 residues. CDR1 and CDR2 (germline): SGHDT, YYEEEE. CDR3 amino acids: CASSSPVQGRSTDTQYF.

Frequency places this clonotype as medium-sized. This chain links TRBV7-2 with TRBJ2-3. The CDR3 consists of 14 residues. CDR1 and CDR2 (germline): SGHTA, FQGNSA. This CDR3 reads CASSLGYGTDTQYF.

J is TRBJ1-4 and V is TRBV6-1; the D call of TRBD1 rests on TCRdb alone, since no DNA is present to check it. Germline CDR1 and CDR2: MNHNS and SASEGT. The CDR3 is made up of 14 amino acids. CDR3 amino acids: CAISEGTVNEKLFF.

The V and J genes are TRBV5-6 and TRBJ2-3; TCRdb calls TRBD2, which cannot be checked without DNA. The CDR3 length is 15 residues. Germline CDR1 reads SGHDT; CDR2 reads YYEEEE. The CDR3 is CASSSSGTLPNTQYF.

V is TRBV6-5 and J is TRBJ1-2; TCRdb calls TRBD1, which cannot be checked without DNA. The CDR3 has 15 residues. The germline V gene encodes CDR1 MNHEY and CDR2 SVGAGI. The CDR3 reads CASRDRQGANYGYTF.

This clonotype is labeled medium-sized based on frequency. The CDR3 loop reads CASSNVGEAYEQYF. This sequence joins TRBV19 and TRBJ2-7; TCRdb proposes TRBD1, but this gene call is untestable without DNA. Germline lookup yields CDR1 LNHDA and CDR2 SQIVND (reference sequence). CDR3 length equals 14 residues.

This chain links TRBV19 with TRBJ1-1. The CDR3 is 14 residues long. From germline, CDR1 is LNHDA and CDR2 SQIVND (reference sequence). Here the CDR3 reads CASSMTRVNTEAFF.

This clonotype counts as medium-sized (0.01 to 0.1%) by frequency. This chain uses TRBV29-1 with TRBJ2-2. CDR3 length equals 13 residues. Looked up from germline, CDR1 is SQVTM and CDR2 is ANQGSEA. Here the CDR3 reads CSVDTFETGELFF.

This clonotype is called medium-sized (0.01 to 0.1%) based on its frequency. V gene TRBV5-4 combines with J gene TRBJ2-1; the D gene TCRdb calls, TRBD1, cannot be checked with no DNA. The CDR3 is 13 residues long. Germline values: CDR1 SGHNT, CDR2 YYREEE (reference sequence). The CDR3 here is CASSFPSGNEQFF. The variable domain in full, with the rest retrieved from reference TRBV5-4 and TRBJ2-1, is ETGVTQSPTHLIKTRGQQVTLRCSSQSGHNTVSWYQQALGQGPQFIFQYYREEENGRGNFPPRFSGLQFPNYSSELNVNALELDDSALYLCASSFPSGNEQFFGPGTRLTVL.

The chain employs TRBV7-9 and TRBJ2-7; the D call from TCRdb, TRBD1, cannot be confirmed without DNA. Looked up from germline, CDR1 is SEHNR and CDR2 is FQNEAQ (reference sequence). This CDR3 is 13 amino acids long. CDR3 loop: CASSQTQGYEQYF.